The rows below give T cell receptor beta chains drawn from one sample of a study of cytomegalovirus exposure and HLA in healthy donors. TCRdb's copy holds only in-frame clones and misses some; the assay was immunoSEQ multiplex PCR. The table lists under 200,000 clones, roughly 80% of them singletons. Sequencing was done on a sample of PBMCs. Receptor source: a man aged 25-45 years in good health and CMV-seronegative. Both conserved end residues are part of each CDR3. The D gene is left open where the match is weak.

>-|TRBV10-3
CAISESQGLSGNTIYF
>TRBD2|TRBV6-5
CASSYPGLAGNEQFF
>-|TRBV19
CASSISQNYGYTF
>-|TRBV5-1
CASSQEVSRATYEQYF
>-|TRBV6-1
CASSEGGGWSTIYF
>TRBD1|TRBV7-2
CASSPFWGQRNSPLHF
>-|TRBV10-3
CAISEEAYEQYF
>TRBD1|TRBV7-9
CASSRTGQGLYYNEQFF
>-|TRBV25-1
CASSLRLSYEQYF
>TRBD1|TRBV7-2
CASSLDRGNTIYF
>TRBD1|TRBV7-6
CASSLGDRGRSPLHF
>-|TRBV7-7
CASSPDSSTSYEQYF
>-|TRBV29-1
CSVLGTADTEAFF
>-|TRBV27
CASRGAGEFSYGYTF
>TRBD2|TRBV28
CASRGGRGTGELFF
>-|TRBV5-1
CASSLAGVSGNTIYF
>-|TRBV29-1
CSVHRDYEQYF
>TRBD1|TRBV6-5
CASSYPTGTEAFF
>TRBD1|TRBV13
CASSPPGGSEAFF
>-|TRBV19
CASSIDRMQGLLNTEAFF
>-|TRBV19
CASSSTPRNTIYF
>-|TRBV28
CASSSGFNQPQHF
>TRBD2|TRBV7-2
CASSLETSGSRQFF
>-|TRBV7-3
CASSPDSSGNTIYF
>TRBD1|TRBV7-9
CASIRTGGPDTQYF
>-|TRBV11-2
CASSLGAGRSYEQYF
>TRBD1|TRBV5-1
CASSLGTDRLYSPLHF
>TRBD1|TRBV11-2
CASSLWTGGNTEAFF
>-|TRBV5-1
CASSSRPSDNEQYF
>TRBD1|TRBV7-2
CASSSNLDRETGNTIYF
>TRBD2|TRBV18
CASSPTGLAGLGTDTQYF
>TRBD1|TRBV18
CASSLGQGSDEAFF
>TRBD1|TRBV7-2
CASRSDRGEKLFF
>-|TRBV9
CASSASGSNQPQHF
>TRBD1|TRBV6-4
CASSHRTGEDNTEAFF
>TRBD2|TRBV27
CASSYRGGTSTDTQYF
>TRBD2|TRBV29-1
CSVEEGRGETQYF
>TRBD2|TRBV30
CAWMGLADSYEQYF
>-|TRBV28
CASAITGGGGGQPQHF
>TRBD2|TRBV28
CASSTPGSGRGETDTQYF
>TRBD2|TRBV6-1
CASKGLAGNTDTQYF
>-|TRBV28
CASRFSGEDTQYF
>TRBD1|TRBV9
CASCNPATGEYQPQHF
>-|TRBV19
CASEDTDGRYGYTF
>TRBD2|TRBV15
CATSRPPGLATTGELFF
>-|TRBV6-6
CASSRGTPGTDTQYF
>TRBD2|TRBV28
CASSPRGSGLSYEQYF
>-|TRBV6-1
CASREVGTYEQYF
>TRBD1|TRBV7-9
CSSRTGPGELFF
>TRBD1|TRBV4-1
CASSLIPGQGAHPHTGELFF
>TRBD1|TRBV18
CASSPGQGGGYGYTF
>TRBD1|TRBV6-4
CASRGTALSDTQYF
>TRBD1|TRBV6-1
CASSGGTDNSPLHF
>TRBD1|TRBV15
CATSREPTNRGGTDTQYF